The TCR beta chain described here comes from a study of response to subunit inactivated influenza vaccine. The CDR3 length is 14 residues. V shed 2 bases, J shed 1 base, and the junction held 2 bases outside the gene matches. The germline CDR1 and CDR2 sequences are DFQATT and SNEGSKA (reference sequence). One entry per CDR3 protein results from TCRdb running MiXCR on the RT-PCR reads. The sample lists about 620,000 distinct CDR3 sequences; about an eighth were seen once. The source was PBMCs from blood, collected on the day of vaccination. The V call is TRBV20-1, the J call TRBJ1-2; 9 nucleotides line up with TRBD1. The receptor comes from a man aged 45-65 years who received an inactivated influenza vaccine. The CDR3 loop is CSARLTGGNYGYTF. The CDR3 DNA sequence: TGCAGTGCTAGACTGACAGGGGGTAACTATGGCTACACCTTC.